This T cell receptor beta chain is from a study of Graves' ophthalmopathy and Graves' hyperthyroidism. Study-wide points: Most expanded clonotypes from thyroid (those above 0.001 frequency) were also found in blood. An approximately 84% specificity and around 89% sensitivity were achieved by a 13-signature model that separated ophthalmopathy from stable hyperthyroidism.

The TCR beta CDR3 regions underwent amplification from RNA transcripts. HTBI primers primed a first-round RT-PCR, and a second-round multiplex PCR followed. One entry per CDR3 protein results from TCRdb running MiXCR on the multiplex PCR reads. The table records 350,000 to 400,000 distinct CDR3 sequences, less than 20% of them present only once. The length of the CDR3 is 16 residues. The V end lost 0 bases, the J end lost 0 bases, and 12 bases lay between the germline ends. Germline V CDR1 and CDR2: MNHNS, SASEGT. This clonotype has at least ten counts. The antigen is not known. Input material: peripheral blood. The clonotype was recovered from a woman under 30 with stable Graves' hyperthyroidism. The rearrangement joins TRBV6-1 to TRBJ2-7, with D unclear. The CDR3 region is CASSEARGRYSYEQYF. CDR3 sequence (DNA): TGTGCCAGCAGTGAAGCCCGAGGCAGGTACTCCTACGAGCAGTACTTC.